Included here is one TCR beta chain sequence, with context. This entry is derived from a study of blood T cell repertoires in COVID-19. The CDR3 runs to 18 residues. Germline assignment: CDR1 SGHAT and CDR2 FQNNGV. V lost 5 bases, J lost 5 bases, and 25 bases lay in between. Using immunoSEQ multiplex PCR, the repertoire was profiled, and TCRdb retains in-frame clones only, with some absent. The sample carries fewer than 200,000 clones, about 88% recorded once. This receptor was taken from a woman aged 60-75 years with COVID-19, enrolled during active disease. The chain combines TRBV11-2 with TRBJ2-1; maybe TRBD1 (7 bases). Sequenced input: peripheral blood. In DNA form, the CDR3 reads TGTGCCAGCAGCCGCGGGCAGGGGGGAGTGTGGGGACACAATGAGCAGTTCTTC. Amino acid sequence: CASSRGQGGVWGHNEQFF.